Presented here are 5 T cell receptor beta chains from one specimen sequenced in a study of T-cell reconstitution after alpha-beta-depleted transplantation in children. Unique molecular identifiers were used in preparing the TCRbeta library. TCRdb independently ran MiXCR on the PCR reads; one entry per CDR3 protein. The sample yields about 130,000 distinct CDR3 sequences, about 9.5% seen once. Sample: PBMCs, mostly from graft donor cells, taken 180 days after TCRalphabeta/CD19-depleted stem cell transplant. The receptors derive from a girl less than two years old who had a stem cell transplant for combined immunodeficiency, so the T cells may come from the graft donor.

A few counts support this clonotype. The chain couples TRBV3-1 to TRBJ2-7, with D unresolved. Trimming cost V 1 base and J 6 bases, with 4 bases left between them. The germline CDR1 and CDR2 sequences are LGHDT and YNNKEL (reference sequence). The CDR3 has 11 residues. CDR3 loop: CASSQGVEQYF. The CDR3 DNA sequence: TGTGCCAGCAGCCAAGGGGTCGAGCAGTACTTC.

The V call is TRBV7-2, the J call TRBJ1-4, with unresolved D. The CDR3 covers 17 residues. Between the trimmed V and J ends, which lost 2 bases and 0 bases, there was a span of 13 bases. Looked up from germline, CDR1 is SGHTA and CDR2 is FQGNSA. CDR3 bases: TGTGCCAGCAGCTTACAAACCCAGGCAGCAACTAATGAAAAACTGTTTTTT. Protein sequence: CASSLQTQAATNEKLFF.

The chain employs TRBV29-1 and TRBJ2-3; D uncertain. Deletions cut 4 bases from V and 0 bases from J, with 11 bases between. This CDR3 contains 14 residues. Looked up from germline, CDR1 is SQVTM and CDR2 is ANQGSEA. DNA for the CDR3: TGCAGCGTTGTGGCCACTACTAGCACAGATACGCAGTATTTT. It yields the protein CSVVATTSTDTQYF.

This clonotype has only a few counts. The V gene is TRBV24-1, the J gene TRBJ2-1; possibly TRBD1 for D (7 bases). The germline V gene encodes CDR1 KGHDR and CDR2 SFDVKD. The length of the CDR3 is 14 residues. Trimming took off 3 bases at V and 7 bases at J, with 12 bases between the two ends. DNA of the CDR3: TGTGCCACCAGTGATAACAGGGGAGGTAATGAGCAGTTCTTC. Translating it yields CATSDNRGGNEQFF.

This chain links TRBV5-6 with TRBJ2-5; D possibly uses TRBD1 or TRBD2 (5 bases each). Germline V gene sequence: CDR1 SGHDT, CDR2 YYEEEE. V shed 0 bases and J shed 2 bases, with 11 bases lying between them. The CDR3 runs 15 residues. This CDR3 is CASSLAGRLQETQYF. The CDR3 region has the DNA TGTGCCAGCAGCTTGGCGGGACGACTGCAAGAGACCCAGTACTTC.